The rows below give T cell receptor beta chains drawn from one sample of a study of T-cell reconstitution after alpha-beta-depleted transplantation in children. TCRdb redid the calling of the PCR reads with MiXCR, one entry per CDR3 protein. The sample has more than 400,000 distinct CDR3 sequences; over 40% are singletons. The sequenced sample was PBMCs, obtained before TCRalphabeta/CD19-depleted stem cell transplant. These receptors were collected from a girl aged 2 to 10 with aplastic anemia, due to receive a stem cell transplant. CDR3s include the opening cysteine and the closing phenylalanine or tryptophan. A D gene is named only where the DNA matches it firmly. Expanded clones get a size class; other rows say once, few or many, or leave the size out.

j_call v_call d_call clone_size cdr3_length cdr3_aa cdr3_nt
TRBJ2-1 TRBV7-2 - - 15 CASGPGGRSYNEQFF TGTGCCAGCGGGCCCGGGGGGCGTAGCTACAATGAGCAGTTCTTC
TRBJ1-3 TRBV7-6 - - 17 CASSLNQGGAGGNTIYF TGTGCCAGCAGCTTAAATCAAGGGGGTGCGGGAGGAAACACCATATATTTT
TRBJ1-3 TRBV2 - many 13 CASRILDGNTIYF TGTGCCAGCAGGATTTTAGACGGAAACACCATATATTTT
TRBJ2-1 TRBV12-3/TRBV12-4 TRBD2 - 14 CASSFGTRKDEQFF TGTGCCAGCAGTTTCGGGACTAGGAAAGATGAGCAGTTCTTC
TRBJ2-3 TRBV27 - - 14 CASSFFPGADTQYF TGTGCCAGCAGTTTTTTCCCGGGGGCAGATACGCAGTATTTT
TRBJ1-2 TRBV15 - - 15 CATSRAPERNYGYTF TGTGCCACCAGCAGAGCTCCGGAACGGAACTATGGCTACACCTTC
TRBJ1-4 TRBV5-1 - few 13 CASSLLTDEKLFF TGCGCCAGCAGCTTGCTAACAGATGAAAAACTGTTTTTT
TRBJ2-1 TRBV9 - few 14 CASSVGRDYNEQFF TGTGCCAGCAGCGTAGGTCGAGATTACAATGAGCAGTTCTTC
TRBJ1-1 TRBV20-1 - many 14 CSAREGRGNTEAFF TGCAGTGCTAGGGAGGGCAGGGGGAACACTGAAGCTTTCTTT
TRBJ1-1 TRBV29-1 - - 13 CSVDRGLNTEAFF TGCAGCGTTGACAGGGGCCTGAACACTGAAGCTTTCTTT
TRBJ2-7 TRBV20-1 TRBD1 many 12 CSADRQGMEQYF TGCAGTGCTGACCGACAGGGGATGGAGCAGTACTTC
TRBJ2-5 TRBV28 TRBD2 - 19 CASSSTPGTSGAYQETQYF TGTGCCAGCAGTTCCACACCCGGGACTAGCGGAGCGTACCAAGAGACCCAGTACTTC
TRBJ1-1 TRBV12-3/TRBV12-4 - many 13 CASRAGTYTEAFF TGTGCCAGCAGGGCCGGGACCTACACTGAAGCTTTCTTT
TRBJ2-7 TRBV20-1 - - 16 CSARPRTLDVPYEQYF TGCAGTGCTAGACCCCGGACCCTAGATGTGCCCTACGAGCAGTACTTC
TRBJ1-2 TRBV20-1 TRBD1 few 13 CSARAQTGYGYTF TGCAGTGCTAGAGCACAGACAGGGTATGGCTACACCTTC
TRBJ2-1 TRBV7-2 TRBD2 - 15 CASSPKAGTDNEQFF TGTGCCAGCAGCCCGAAAGCGGGGACCGACAATGAGCAGTTCTTC
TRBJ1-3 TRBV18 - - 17 CASSPQGTDGSGNTIYF TGTGCCAGCTCACCACAGGGGACGGACGGATCTGGAAACACCATATATTTT
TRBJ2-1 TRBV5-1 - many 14 CASSLVGGYNEQFF TGCGCCAGCAGCTTGGTGGGGGGCTACAATGAGCAGTTCTTC
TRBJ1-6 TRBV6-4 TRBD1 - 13 CASSEGQGSPLHF TGTGCCAGCAGTGAGGGACAGGGTTCACCCCTCCACTTT
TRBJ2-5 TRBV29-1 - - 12 CSVARLEETQYF TGCAGCGTTGCGAGACTAGAGGAGACCCAGTACTTC
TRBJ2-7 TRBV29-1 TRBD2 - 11 CSVDAGTSLFF TGCAGCGTTGATGCCGGGACTAGCTTATTCTTC
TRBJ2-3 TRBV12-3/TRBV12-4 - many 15 CASSLGHLNTDTQYF TGTGCCAGCAGTTTAGGACATCTGAACACAGATACGCAGTATTTT
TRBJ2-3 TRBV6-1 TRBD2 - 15 CASSRLAGGSDTQYF TGTGCCAGCAGTCGACTAGCGGGAGGTTCAGATACGCAGTATTTT
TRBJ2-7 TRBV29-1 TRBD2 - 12 CSVEGLAGEQYF TGCAGCGTTGAGGGACTAGCGGGTGAGCAGTACTTC
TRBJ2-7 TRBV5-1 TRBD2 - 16 CASSLGGTSVIYEQYF TGCGCCAGCAGCTTGGGCGGGACTAGCGTTATCTACGAGCAGTACTTC
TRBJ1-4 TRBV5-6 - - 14 CASSLGGSGEKLFF TGTGCCAGCAGCTTGGGAGGGAGCGGCGAAAAACTGTTTTTT
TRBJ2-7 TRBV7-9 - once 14 CASSLTIGSYEQYF TGTGCCAGCAGCTTAACGATCGGCTCCTACGAGCAGTACTTC
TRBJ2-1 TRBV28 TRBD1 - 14 CASRTPGQGNEQFF TGTGCCAGCAGAACCCCGGGACAGGGGAATGAGCAGTTCTTC
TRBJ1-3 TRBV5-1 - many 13 CASSSDGGNTIYF TGCGCCAGCAGCTCGGACGGAGGAAACACCATATATTTT
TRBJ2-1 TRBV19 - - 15 CASSMWQGTDNEQFF TGTGCCAGTAGTATGTGGCAGGGGACCGACAATGAGCAGTTCTTC
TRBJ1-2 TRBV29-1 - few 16 CSAVWGTGHWIFGYTF TGCAGCGCAGTGTGGGGGACGGGACACTGGATTTTTGGCTACACCTTC
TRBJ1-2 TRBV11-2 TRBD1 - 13 CASSLARDRPGAF TGTGCCAGCAGCTTAGCGAGGGACAGGCCAGGCGCCTTC
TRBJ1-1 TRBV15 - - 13 CATSRRGGTEAFF TGTGCCACCAGCAGGAGAGGGGGAACTGAAGCTTTCTTT
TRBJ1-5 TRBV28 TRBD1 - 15 CASSLTGVGDQPQHF TGTGCCAGCAGCTTAACAGGGGTGGGGGATCAGCCCCAGCATTTT
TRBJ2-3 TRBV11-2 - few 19 CASSLLVAFGGRGTDTQYF TGTGCCAGCAGCTTATTAGTGGCCTTTGGGGGGAGAGGTACAGATACGCAGTATTTT
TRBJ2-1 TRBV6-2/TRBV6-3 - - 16 CASSYSIRWVLNEQFF TGTGCCAGCAGTTACTCGATTAGGTGGGTTCTCAATGAGCAGTTCTTC
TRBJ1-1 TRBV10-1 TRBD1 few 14 CASSESTGHTEAFF TGCGCCAGCAGTGAGTCGACAGGGCACACTGAAGCTTTCTTT
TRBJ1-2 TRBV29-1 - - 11 CSVGGDKSYTF TGCAGCGTTGGGGGGGACAAGAGCTACACCTTC
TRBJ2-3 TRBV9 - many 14 CASSENLSTDTQYF TGTGCCAGCAGCGAGAACCTTTCCACAGATACGCAGTATTTT
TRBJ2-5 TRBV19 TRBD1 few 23 CASSAQTDRQGWYRLGGEETQYF TGTGCCAGTAGTGCACAAACCGATAGACAGGGTTGGTATCGGTTGGGCGGAGAAGAGACCCAGTACTTC
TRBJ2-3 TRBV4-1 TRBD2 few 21 CASSQEGYTSGHLGTTDTQYF TGCGCCAGCAGCCAAGAGGGGTATACTAGCGGACACCTTGGCACCACAGATACGCAGTATTTT
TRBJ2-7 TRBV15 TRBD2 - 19 CATSLTGTSGREAEGEQYF TGTGCCACCAGCCTTACCGGGACTAGCGGGAGAGAAGCGGAGGGCGAGCAGTACTTC
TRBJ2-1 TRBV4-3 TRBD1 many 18 CASSQLAYSGQADNEQFF TGCGCCAGCAGCCAATTAGCCTACTCGGGACAGGCAGACAATGAGCAGTTCTTC
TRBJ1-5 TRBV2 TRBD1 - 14 CASSRTGGGQPQHF TGTGCCAGCAGTAGGACAGGGGGCGGTCAGCCCCAGCATTTT
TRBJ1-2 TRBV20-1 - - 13 CSASLKGNYGYTF TGCAGTGCTAGTCTCAAGGGAAACTATGGCTACACCTTC
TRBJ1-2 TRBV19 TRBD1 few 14 CASSPRQGRGGYTF TGTGCCAGTAGTCCACGACAGGGTCGGGGTGGCTACACCTTC
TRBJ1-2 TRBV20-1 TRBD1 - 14 CSARGTGGNYGYTF TGCAGTGCTAGAGGGACAGGGGGCAACTATGGCTACACCTTC
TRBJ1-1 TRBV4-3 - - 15 CASSQDARGYTEAFF TGCGCCAGCAGCCAAGATGCCAGGGGTTACACTGAAGCTTTCTTT
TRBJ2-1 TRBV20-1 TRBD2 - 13 CSAGGLGGNEQFF TGCAGTGCTGGGGGACTAGGAGGGAATGAGCAGTTCTTC
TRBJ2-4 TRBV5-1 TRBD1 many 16 CAKGTGFPLGQGIQYF TGCGCTAAAGGGACAGGGTTTCCCCTAGGCCAGGGCATTCAGTACTTC
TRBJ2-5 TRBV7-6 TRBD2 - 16 CASSYRGGAGRETQYF TGTGCCAGCAGCTACCGCGGGGGGGCGGGACGAGAGACCCAGTACTTC
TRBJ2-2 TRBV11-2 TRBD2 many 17 CASSTPSGRVETGELFF TGTGCCAGCAGCACGCCTAGCGGGCGAGTGGAAACCGGGGAGCTGTTTTTT
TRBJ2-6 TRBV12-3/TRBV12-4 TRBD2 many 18 CASSLLAGSSSGANVLTF TGTGCCAGCAGTCTACTAGCGGGATCCAGCTCTGGGGCCAACGTCCTGACTTTC
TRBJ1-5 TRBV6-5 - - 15 CASSYSGGNNQPQHF TGTGCCAGCAGTTACTCAGGGGGGAACAATCAGCCCCAGCATTTT
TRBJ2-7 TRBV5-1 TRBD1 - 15 CASRILGTGAYEQYF TGCGCCAGCAGAATTTTGGGGACAGGGGCCTACGAGCAGTACTTC
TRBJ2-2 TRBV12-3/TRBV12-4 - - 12 CASSPWAGELFF TGTGCCAGCAGCCCCTGGGCCGGGGAGCTGTTTTTT
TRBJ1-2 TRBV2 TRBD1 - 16 CASSKTDRPLLYGYTF TGTGCCAGCAGCAAGACGGACAGGCCTCTTCTATATGGCTACACCTTC
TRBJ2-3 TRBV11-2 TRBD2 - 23 CASSLVLITSEIPTQGGADTQYF TGTGCCAGCAGCTTAGTTCTTATTACTAGCGAGATCCCTACACAAGGTGGGGCAGATACGCAGTATTTT
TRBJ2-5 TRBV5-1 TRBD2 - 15 CASSLASGGRGTQYF TGCGCCAGCAGCTTGGCCAGCGGGGGGCGTGGGACCCAGTACTTC
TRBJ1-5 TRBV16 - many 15 CASSQSRVSNQPQHF TGTGCCAGCAGCCAATCAAGAGTTAGCAATCAGCCCCAGCATTTT